These 5 T cell receptor beta chains were all obtained from the same sample, sequenced in a study of OX40 agonist ivuxolimab in advanced cancers. Measured with immunoSEQ multiplex PCR; TCRdb has only the in-frame clones, and not every one. The table includes around 62,000 clones, around 89% detected once. The specimen comprised CD4+ or CD8+ T cells sorted from blood, sampled in a trial of the OX40 agonist ivuxolimab. These receptors came from an adult with an advanced solid tumor such as melanoma, head and neck, liver or kidney cancer.

The rearrangement joins TRBV5-5 to TRBJ1-3; 10 positions agree with TRBD1. The germline gives CDR1 SGHKS, CDR2 YYEKEE (reference sequence). Germline trimming cut 6 bases from V and 7 bases from J; bases unmatched to any gene: 16. The CDR3 loop spans 17 amino acids. This CDR3 is CASIYTPGQGLINTIYF. In nucleotides, the CDR3 is TGTGCCAGCATCTACACACCGGGACAGGGGCTTATCAACACCATATATTTT.

The chain links TRBV29-1 to TRBJ2-7; 9 bases match TRBD1. The CDR3 length is 17 residues. Germline CDR1 is SQVTM and CDR2 is ANQGSEA. J lost 0 bases, V lost 6 bases, and 15 bases had no gene match. CDR3 amino acids: CSVHPGPGTGSSYEQYF. CDR3 coding DNA: TGCAGCGTCCACCCGGGTCCAGGGACAGGGAGCTCCTACGAGCAGTACTTC.

The chain employs TRBV27 and TRBJ1-2; TRBD1 agrees at 10 bases. There are 16 residues in the CDR3. Germline V lookup: CDR1 MNHEY, CDR2 SMNVEV (reference sequence). Trimming removed 4 bases from V and 1 base from J; junction bases left unmatched: 6. CDR3 protein: CASSSGRDRGNYGYTF. The CDR3, as DNA: TGTGCCAGCAGTTCAGGCCGGGACAGGGGTAACTATGGCTACACCTTC.

The chain carries TRBV11-2 and TRBJ2-3; 9 positions agree with TRBD1. Trimming took 4 bases from V and 6 from J; bases not matched to a gene: 8. This CDR3 is 15 amino acids long. CDR1 SGHAT and CDR2 FQNNGV come from the germline V gene. The CDR3 coding sequence is TGTGCCAGCAGCTCTAGGACAGGGGCGGAGGATACGCAGTATTTT. Its translation is CASSSRTGAEDTQYF.

The V gene is TRBV9, the J gene TRBJ2-1; 10 bases are shared with TRBD2. Germline lookup yields CDR1 SGDLS and CDR2 YYNGEE. The V and J ends lost 0 bases and 4 bases, in that order; junction bases with no gene match: 4. This CDR3 spans 16 amino acids. Here the CDR3 reads CASSVALAGAYNEQFF. The CDR3 DNA follows: TGTGCCAGCAGCGTAGCTCTAGCGGGAGCATACAATGAGCAGTTCTTC. Supplemented by reference TRBV9 and TRBJ2-1, the full variable domain reads DSGVTQTPKHLITATGQRVTLRCSPRSGDLSVYWYQQSLDQGLQFLIQYYNGEERAKGNILERFSAQQFPDLHSELNLSSLELGDSALYFCASSVALAGAYNEQFFGPGTRLTVL.